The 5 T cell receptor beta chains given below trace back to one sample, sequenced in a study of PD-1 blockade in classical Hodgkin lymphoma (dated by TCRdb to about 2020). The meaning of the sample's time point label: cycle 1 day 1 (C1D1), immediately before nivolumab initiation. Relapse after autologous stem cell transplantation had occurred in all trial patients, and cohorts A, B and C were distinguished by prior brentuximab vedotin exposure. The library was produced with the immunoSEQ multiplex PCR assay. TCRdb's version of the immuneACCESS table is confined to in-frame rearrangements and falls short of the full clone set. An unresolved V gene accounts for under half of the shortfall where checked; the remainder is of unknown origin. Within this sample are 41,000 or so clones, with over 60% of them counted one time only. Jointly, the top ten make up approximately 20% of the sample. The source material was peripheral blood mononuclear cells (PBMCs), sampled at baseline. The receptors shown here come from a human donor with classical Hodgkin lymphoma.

The CDR3 spells CASSLLGGAGRTEAFF. The CDR3 nucleotides read TGTGCCAGCAGTTTATTAGGGGGCGCAGGTCGCACTGAAGCTTTCTTT. The chain joins TRBV28 to TRBJ1-1; 7 bases align to TRBD1. The ends lost 1 base at V and 4 bases at J; junction bases unmatched: 9. Germline values: CDR1 MDHEN, CDR2 SYDVKM. CDR3 length equals 16 residues.

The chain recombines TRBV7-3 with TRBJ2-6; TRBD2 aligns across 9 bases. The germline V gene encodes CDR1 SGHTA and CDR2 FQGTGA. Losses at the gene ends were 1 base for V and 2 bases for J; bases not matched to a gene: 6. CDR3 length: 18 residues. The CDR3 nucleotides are TGTGCCAGCAGCTTAATTAGCGGGAGTATCGCTGGGGCCAACGTCCTGACTTTC. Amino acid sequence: CASSLISGSIAGANVLTF.

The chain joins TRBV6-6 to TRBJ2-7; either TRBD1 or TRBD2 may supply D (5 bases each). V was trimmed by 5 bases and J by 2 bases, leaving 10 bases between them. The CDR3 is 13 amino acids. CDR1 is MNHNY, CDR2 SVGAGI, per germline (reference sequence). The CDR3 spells CASSRPGPYEQYF. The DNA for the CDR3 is TGTGCCAGCAGTCGGCCGGGGCCCTACGAGCAGTACTTC.

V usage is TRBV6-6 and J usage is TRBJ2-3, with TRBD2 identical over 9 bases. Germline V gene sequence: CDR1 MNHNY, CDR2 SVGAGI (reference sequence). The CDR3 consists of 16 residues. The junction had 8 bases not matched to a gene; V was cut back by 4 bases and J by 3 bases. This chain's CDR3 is CASSSSGTSRTDTQYF. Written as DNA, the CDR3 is TGTGCCAGCAGTTCCTCCGGGACTAGCCGAACAGATACGCAGTATTTT.

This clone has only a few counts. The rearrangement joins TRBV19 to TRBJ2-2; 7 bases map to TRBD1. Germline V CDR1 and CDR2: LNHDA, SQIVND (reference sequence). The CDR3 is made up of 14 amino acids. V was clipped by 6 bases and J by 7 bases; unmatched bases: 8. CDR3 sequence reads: CASSGAQGFGELFF. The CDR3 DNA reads TGTGCCAGTAGCGGCGCACAGGGGTTCGGGGAGCTGTTTTTT.